What follows is one T cell receptor beta chain and its context. The target antigen is unknown. This record belongs to a study of T cell responses to AZD1222 COVID-19 vaccine. Study-level findings and limits: Repertoire sampling was restricted to post-peak T cell response timepoints. White British donors predominated, females outnumbered males, and clonal diversity was possibly underestimated.

This table comes from immunoSEQ multiplex PCR, and its TCRdb copy is limited to in-frame clones, with some not included. The sample shows over 110,000 clones, under 95% of them seen only once. The source of this sequence is an adult in good health. Sequences were derived from peripheral blood, sampled on day 0 of AZD1222 vaccination.

Here the CDR3 DNA reads TGCGCCAGCAGCTTGCCCGGGACAGGGGCGGAGGATGGCTACACCTTC. Encoded protein: CASSLPGTGAEDGYTF. The rearrangement joins TRBV5-1 to TRBJ1-2; TRBD1 matches at 10 bases. The germline V gene encodes CDR1 SGHRS and CDR2 YFSETQ. Unmatched junction bases numbered 9, after V lost 1 base and J lost 6 bases. The CDR3 totals 16 residues.